The present T cell receptor beta chain was sequenced within a study of OX40 agonist ivuxolimab in advanced cancers. Study observations and caveats: Averaged across samples, CD8+ T cells carried more expanded clones than CD4+ did.

This CDR3 has 15 amino acids. The ends were cut back, 3 bases at V and 9 bases at J, with 15 bases in the middle. Germline loops: CDR1 LNHDA, CDR2 SQIVND (reference sequence). Profiled with immunoSEQ multiplex PCR; TCRdb holds only in-frame clones, not every one. In the table there are roughly 70,000 clones, around 85% of which are singletons. Remarks on this clone: Antigen unknown.

Sequencing used CD4+ or CD8+ T cells sorted from blood, obtained in a trial of the OX40 agonist ivuxolimab. The sequence derives from an adult with an advanced solid tumor such as melanoma, head and neck, liver or kidney cancer. This rearrangement joins TRBV19 to TRBJ1-6; no definite D call. As DNA, the CDR3 is TGTGCCAGTAGTATTCGGGATGGATTCGGTTCACCCCTCCACTTT. Protein sequence: CASSIRDGFGSPLHF.